These 8 T cell receptor beta chains were sequenced from one sample in a study of blood T cell repertoires in COVID-19. The table came from immunoSEQ multiplex PCR; TCRdb's copy has only in-frame clones and leaves some out. The sample has 80,000 or so clones, 86% seen once. The sequencing sample was made of peripheral blood. The receptors derive from a human donor in a cohort sampled during active COVID-19.

This chain joins TRBV6-2 or TRBV6-3 and TRBJ2-7; D remains unclear. The length of the CDR3 is 14 residues. Trimming removed 6 bases from V and 1 base from J, with 13 bases in between. Germline V gene data show CDR1 as MNHEY and CDR2 as SVGEGT. CDR3 DNA: TGTGCCAGCAGCCTGTCGGGTATTTCCTACGAGCAGTACTTC. Protein product: CASSLSGISYEQYF.

The rearrangement uses TRBV28 and TRBJ2-7; perhaps TRBD2 as D (5 bases). The V end lost 2 bases, the J end lost 0 bases, and 17 bases lay between the germline ends. This CDR3 contains 17 residues. Germline V CDR1 and CDR2: MDHEN, SYDVKM. The CDR3 loop reads CASSLAVGRASSYEQYF. In DNA, the CDR3 is TGTGCCAGCAGTTTAGCGGTTGGGCGGGCAAGCTCCTACGAGCAGTACTTC.

The genes are TRBV28 and TRBJ2-7; perhaps TRBD2 as D (6 bases). Trimming took 2 bases from V and 4 from J, leaving 12 bases between them. The length of the CDR3 is 14 residues. CDR1 is MDHEN and CDR2 is SYDVKM in the germline V gene. For the CDR3, the DNA is TGTGCCAGCAGTTTAAGGGACTTCATATACGAGCAGTACTTC. Its translation: CASSLRDFIYEQYF.

The rearrangement uses TRBV29-1 and TRBJ2-7; D is undetermined. Between the trimmed V and J ends, which lost 2 bases and 5 bases, there was a span of 16 bases. The germline gives CDR1 SQVTM, CDR2 ANQGSEA. This CDR3 spans 14 amino acids. This CDR3 is CSVEFGGFGDEQYF. The CDR3 DNA reads as TGCAGCGTTGAATTTGGTGGATTTGGAGACGAGCAGTACTTC.

The CDR3 region has the DNA TGTGCCAGCTCACTGGACAGGGGGAGCAATGAGCAGTTCTTC. It is translated as CASSLDRGSNEQFF. The chain carries TRBV18 and TRBJ2-1, with TRBD1 matching over 10 bases. Germline V CDR1 and CDR2: KGHSH, LQKENI. With 4 bases clipped from V and 6 bases from J, the junction kept 3 bases outside the gene matches. This CDR3 has 14 residues. Drawing the rest from reference TRBV18 and TRBJ2-1, the complete variable domain is NAGVMQNPRHLVRRRGQEARLRCSPMKGHSHVYWYRQLPEEGLKFMVYLQKENIIDESGMPKERFSAEFPKEGPSILRIQQVVRGDSAAYFCASSLDRGSNEQFFGPGTRLTVL.

The chain joins TRBV6-1 to TRBJ2-7; TRBD2 matches at 9 bases. Germline-derived CDR1 and CDR2 are MNHNS and SASEGT. This CDR3 is built from 15 residues. J gave up 1 base and V 1 base, and 2 bases lay outside the gene matches. CDR3 sequence reads: CASSEGAGGSYEQYF. As DNA, the CDR3 is TGTGCCAGCAGTGAAGGAGCGGGAGGATCCTACGAGCAGTACTTC.

This clone was seen a single time. The chain recombines TRBV4-2 with TRBJ2-5; TRBD1 is a possible D gene (5 bases). V was cut by 2 bases and J by 0 bases, with 13 bases left in between. Germline loops: CDR1 LGHNA, CDR2 YNFKEQ. CDR3 length: 16 residues. CDR3 amino acids: CASSQTLTEYQETQYF. The CDR3 DNA sequence: TGTGCCAGCAGCCAAACACTGACAGAGTACCAAGAGACCCAGTACTTC.

The chain joins TRBV5-1 to TRBJ1-1, with no clear D. Germline CDR1 is SGHRS and CDR2 is YFSETQ. V lost 2 bases and J 0 bases, leaving 5 bases between the germline ends. The CDR3 contains 13 residues. DNA for the CDR3: TGCGCCAGCAGCTTCAGGTTGAACACTGAAGCTTTCTTT. Encoded protein: CASSFRLNTEAFF.